This TCR beta chain was captured by sequencing in a study of blood T cells in healthy people across ages. Study-level results: Samples with more naive T cells showed higher observed beta diversity.

Together with a sample-barcoded 5' primer, a J-beta primer mix was included in a second PCR lasting about 7 to 11 cycles. Every sample gave at least 2.5 million paired-end reads containing CDR3. TCRdb passed the 5' RACE reads through MiXCR, listing each CDR3 protein once. The sample lists some 760,000 distinct CDR3 sequences, 25% seen once, with approximately 3.7% in the top ten. Germline V gene lookup returns CDR1 MNHEY and CDR2 SVGEGT. The CDR3 has 13 residues. Trimming left V 5 bases short and J 3 bases short, with 11 bases between. This clonotype was counted a few times. Its antigen is still unknown. Another study also made use of these data, one on T cells of mothers and their children.

This chain joins TRBV6-2 or TRBV6-3 and TRBJ2-7; maybe TRBD1 (5 bases). Sequencing used blood. The receptor was derived from a boy between 10 and 17 years old in good health. CDR3 residues: CASSIHQGYEQYF. CDR3 nucleotides: TGTGCCAGCAGTATCCACCAGGGCTACGAGCAGTACTTC.